This T cell receptor (beta chain) was sequenced during a study of blood T cell repertoires in COVID-19. Across the whole study: Acute and convalescent COVID-19 samples came from the United States, Italy and Spain. In each case, the material was cDNA or gDNA derived from T cells, B-cell-depleted T cells, or PBMCs.

Unmatched junction bases numbered 4, after V lost 8 bases and J lost 10 bases. The length of the CDR3 is 11 residues. CDR1 and CDR2 (germline): LNHDA, SQIVND (reference sequence). Profiled with immunoSEQ multiplex PCR; TCRdb holds only in-frame clones, not every one. Of more than 80,000 clones detected, 85% to 90% appear once; the ten largest clones hold roughly 1.5%. The TCR originated in a human donor with active COVID-19. The donor label of this sample is uncertain. Sequenced material: peripheral blood. V and J are TRBV19 and TRBJ2-4; 8 bases line up with TRBD1. The CDR3 region has the DNA TGTGCCAGTGGGGACAGGCTTATTCAGTACTTC. This sequence encodes CASGDRLIQYF.